This T cell receptor beta chain was sequenced for a study of OX40 agonist ivuxolimab in advanced cancers. Study as a whole: Patients received the agonistic anti-OX40 (CD134) antibody ivuxolimab.

Produced via immunoSEQ multiplex PCR; TCRdb's table is partial and in-frame only. In the table there are about 58,000 clones, roughly four fifths of which are singletons. V was clipped by 0 bases and J by 5 bases; unmatched bases: 4. Germline V CDR1 and CDR2: SEHNR, FQNEAQ (reference sequence). The CDR3 extends over 14 amino acids. The clonotype originates from an adult with an advanced solid tumor such as melanoma, head and neck, liver or kidney cancer. This specimen was CD4+ or CD8+ T cells sorted from blood, taken in a trial of the OX40 agonist ivuxolimab. The chain has TRBV7-9 and TRBJ2-7; 7 positions match TRBD1. CDR3 protein: CASSLAGGYNEQYF. The CDR3 region has the DNA TGTGCCAGCAGCTTAGCAGGGGGCTACAACGAGCAGTACTTC.